This T cell receptor (beta chain) was sequenced for a study of blood T cell repertoires in COVID-19. The protocol was immunoSEQ multiplex PCR, while the TCRdb copy is restricted to in-frame clones and leaves out a portion. The sample carries hundreds of thousands of clones, over 70% recorded once. The trim removed 3 bases at V and 6 bases at J, leaving 10 bases unmatched. The germline gives CDR1 MNHEY, CDR2 SMNVEV (reference sequence). This CDR3 region has 16 residues. This clonotype was sampled from a woman in her 70s with COVID-19, enrolled during active disease. Sample: peripheral blood. V is TRBV27 and J is TRBJ1-5; the match to TRBD1 covers 8 bases. The CDR3 sequence is CASSFNGQGAAQPQHF. The CDR3 DNA reads TGTGCCAGCAGTTTTAACGGCCAGGGGGCGGCTCAGCCCCAGCATTTT.